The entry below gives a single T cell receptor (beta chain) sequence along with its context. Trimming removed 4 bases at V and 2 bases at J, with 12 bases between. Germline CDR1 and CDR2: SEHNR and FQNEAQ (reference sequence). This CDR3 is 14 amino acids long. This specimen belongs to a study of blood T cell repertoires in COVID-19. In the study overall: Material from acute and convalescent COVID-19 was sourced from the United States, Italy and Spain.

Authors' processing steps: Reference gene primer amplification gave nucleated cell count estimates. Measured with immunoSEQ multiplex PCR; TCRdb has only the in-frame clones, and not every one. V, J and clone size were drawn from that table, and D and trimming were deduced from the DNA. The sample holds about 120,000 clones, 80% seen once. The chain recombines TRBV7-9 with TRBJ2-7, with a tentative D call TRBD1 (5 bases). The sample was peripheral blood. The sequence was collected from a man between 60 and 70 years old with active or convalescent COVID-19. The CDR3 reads CASSSQDGAYEQYF. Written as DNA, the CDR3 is TGTGCCAGCAGCTCACAGGACGGAGCCTACGAGCAGTACTTC.